Many counts were recorded for the clone carrying this TCR beta chain. The table came from immunoSEQ multiplex PCR; TCRdb's copy has only in-frame clones and leaves some out. The table shows about 89,000 clones, with approximately 91% occurring only once. The data are from a study of T cell responses to AZD1222 COVID-19 vaccine. The CDR3 spans 11 residues. Germline assignment: CDR1 DFQATT and CDR2 SNEGSKA (reference sequence). This receptor was identified in an adult who received the AZD1222 COVID-19 vaccine. The chain has TRBV20-1 and TRBJ1-1; D not resolved. Sequenced here: peripheral blood, sampled 28 days after the second AZD1222 dose. The CDR3 region has the DNA TGCGGAGCCCTCATGAACACTGAAGCTTTCTTT. It is translated as CGALMNTEAFF.